Here is one TCR beta chain with its context. The sample originates from a study of OX40 agonist ivuxolimab in advanced cancers. Clones were read by immunoSEQ multiplex PCR, and TCRdb kept only the in-frame ones, dropping some. The sample carries about 69,000 clones, 90% to 95% recorded once. The junction had 5 bases not matched to a gene; V was cut back by 4 bases and J by 6 bases. This CDR3 comprises 15 residues. The germline V gene has CDR1 SNHLY and CDR2 FYNNEI. The sequenced sample was CD4+ or CD8+ T cells sorted from blood, obtained in a trial of the OX40 agonist ivuxolimab. The TCR comes from an adult with an advanced solid tumor such as melanoma, head and neck, liver or kidney cancer. The V and J genes are TRBV2 and TRBJ2-1; 11 bases map to TRBD2. The CDR3: CASSAIAGGPNEQFF. CDR3 nucleotides: TGTGCCAGCAGTGCTATAGCGGGAGGGCCCAATGAGCAGTTCTTC.